This T cell receptor beta chain comes out of a study of T cell clonality in common variable immunodeficiency. General observations from the study: The cause of increased CVID clonality remains unclear without subpopulation sequencing. Compared with healthy controls, CVID subjects showed increased TCRbeta clonality, mostly in about a third. CVID subjects shared fewer TCRbeta clones than healthy controls did.

The method was immunoSEQ multiplex PCR; TCRdb's version includes in-frame clones alone and lacks a portion of them. Listed for the sample are about 37,000 clones, none seen a single time. V shed 1 base and J 0 bases; nucleotides not matched to a gene: 10. Germline V lookup: CDR1 LNHDA, CDR2 SQIVND (reference sequence). The CDR3 runs to 19 residues. Each donor provided 5 to 8 ml of heparinized whole blood. Regarding this clone: Antigen specificity is unknown. The missing CDR3 end, 3 residues past where the read stops, is filled in from the germline J gene.

The chain uses TRBV19 and TRBJ2-1, with 9 positions matching TRBD2. Sequences were obtained from peripheral blood mononuclear cells. This sequence originates from a person aged 18 to 70 in good health. Incomplete CDR3 DNA: TGTGCCAGTAGTATAGCGGGACTAGCCCTCGCAGGCTCCTACAATGAG. Protein product: CASSIAGLALAGSYNE. The whole CDR3 sequence reads CASSIAGLALAGSYNEQFF.